This TCR beta chain was recorded in a study of blood T cells in healthy people across ages. The V gene's germline CDR1 is SQVTM and CDR2 ANQGSEA. The CDR3 loop spans 12 amino acids. The V end was cut by 7 bases, the J end by 6 bases, with 15 bases between. PCR was performed a second time for roughly 6 to 12 cycles using a sample-barcoded 5' primer and a J-beta primer mix. Each cDNA molecule received a tag from a template-switch adaptor that had 12 random nucleotides. TCRdb fed the 5' RACE reads into MiXCR, producing one record per CDR3 protein. Among some 1.6 million distinct CDR3 sequences, about 35% were seen once, and the ten largest hold 11%. This clonotype was seen only a few times. Per individual sample, total RNA of at least 5 micrograms was extracted.

The clonotype was recovered from a young woman in good health. This sequence joins TRBV29-1 and TRBJ1-2, with D possibly TRBD1 on 5 matching bases. The specimen was blood. CDR3 DNA: TGCAGCGCGACCGGGACGACACATGGCTACACCTTC. Protein: CSATGTTHGYTF.